This T cell receptor (beta chain) comes out of a study of tumour-infiltrating T cells in Burkitt lymphoma. Turning to the study itself: All epidemiological Burkitt lymphoma subtypes were represented in the cohort. Repertoire clonality predicted overall and progression-free survival.

Produced via immunoSEQ multiplex PCR; TCRdb's table is partial and in-frame only. This sample has 1,200 or so clones; under 20% occur once, and the top ten carry 47%. Germline CDR1 is SGHNT and CDR2 is YENEEA. The CDR3 runs to 11 residues. Trimming shortened V by 5 bases and J by 6 bases, and 7 bases separated the two germline ends. Findings and limits, study-wide: Several public clonotypes were shared across many Burkitt lymphoma patients.

This clone was detected a few times. No antigen is known for it. This clonotype originated in a human donor with Burkitt lymphoma. The rearrangement links TRBV11-3 to TRBJ1-1; no definite D call. The sequencing sample was made of tumor tissue. The DNA for the CDR3 is TGTGCCAGCAGCCGCGGTGCTGAAGCTTTCTTT. Encoded protein: CASSRGAEAFF.